This T cell receptor beta chain was recorded in a study of shared clonotypes between healthy human individuals (dated by TCRdb to the early 2020s). Broadly, across the study: The cohort included three men and a couple of women between 18 and 49 years of age. Each donor's leukapheresis produced roughly between roughly 0.85 and 9.5 billion PBMCs. To increase sequencing depth and limit assay-specific biases, different laboratories used diverse techniques to prepare libraries and sequence TCR repertoires. To estimate repertoire size and how much clonotypes are shared between individuals, the study performed deep sequencing of blood TCR repertoires from a few healthy adults. Per donor, three plates each were used for CD4 naive and CD4 memory, two for CD8 naive, and one for CD8 memory.

The CDR3 numbers 16 residues from cysteine through phenylalanine. CDR3 DNA only is kept here, 48 bases in frame from base 1. Taken from the germline V gene (reference sequence), the CDR1 and CDR2 loops are LNHDA and SQIVND. Trimming at the junction amounts to 5 bases on V and 2 bases on J, and the germline ends lie 16 bases apart. Concerning this clone itself: The antigen this receptor binds is unknown. No much larger clonotype is one base removed from it; base qualities were not supplied.

Using the deep immunoSEQ assay, multiplex PCR amplified TCR CDR3 regions from genomic DNA. Genomic DNA extracted from each cell subset was distributed evenly over all wells of several immunoSEQ 96-well plates, and each plate served as one replicate. For sorted subsets, about 200 ng genomic DNA, equal to tens of thousands of T cell genomes, was loaded into each replicate PCR. Purified libraries were measured with a Qubit 3.0 fluorometer, size-checked on a Bioanalyzer 2100, and measured again with the KAPA Library Quantification kit. Every immunoSEQ 96-well plate was sequenced on a separate single-read 150-cycle Illumina NextSeq 550 flow cell. On the authors' methods: Because the immunoSEQ output held only junctional sequences and lacked quality scores, the filtering could not match the filtering applied to full-length reads. To assign V/J genes and CDR3, sequences were annotated against IMGT germline references using PyIR, a Python wrapper for IgBLAST v1.9. Reads with weak V/J assignments (E-value above 1e-6), missing CDR3, stop codons, out-of-frame junctions, or ambiguous translated residues were removed. A V3J clonotype was defined by an identical inferred V gene, J gene, and CDR3 amino acid sequence. Percentage overlap between repertoires was calculated by dividing the number of shared unique clonotypes by the size of the smaller repertoire. RTK rarefaction, the Chao1 estimator, and Recon v2.1 estimates of unobserved clonotypes were used to assess repertoire richness. Generation probabilities were computed with OLGA for all TCRbeta clonotypes obtained by the gDNA method from a few donors. What TCRdb holds here is the immuneACCESS table cut down to in-frame rearrangements. Part of the clones is not present; checked against another copy, under half of the missing clones reflect an unresolved V gene, and the others are unexplained. The V and J calls and the clone size are those of that table, but D and trimming were determined from the DNA. This sample has about 690,000 clones in its table, and roughly 91% of those were observed once. The ten top clones hold about 33% of the sample.

The donors were healthy, HIV-negative adults who had no recently reported acute infections or vaccinations. Every donor was a Caucasian adult residing in Nashville, Tennessee, USA. CD8 memory samples consisted of magnetically selected CD45RO+ cells combined with CCR7-negative CD45RA+ effector memory (TemRA) cells. After blood collection by leukapheresis, PBMCs were isolated using Ficoll-Histopaque density gradient centrifugation and then cryopreserved in the vapor phase of liquid nitrogen. Analytical flow cytometry was used to check the purity and quantity of each magnetically sorted T cell population. From each sorted fraction, genomic DNA was isolated and quantified by UV absorbance on a Nanodrop 2000c. The full study reports these points: Sharing across a few donors was observed for around 4.8% of naive CD4, about 4% of naive CD8, over 2% of memory CD4, and around 0.4% of memory CD8 clonotypes. Estimated clonotype richness was generally larger for naive than for memory subsets. Clonotypes shared by all four sorted-subset donors showed higher generation probabilities than non-shared clonotypes. Because the study included a small number of donors, the genetic and exposure-history diversity represented was limited. Based on pairwise subsampling, the degree of clonotype sharing among donors was expected to be affected by sequencing depth. Sampling was limited to blood, and TCR repertoires in tissue likely differ from TCR repertoires in blood. Even with the large sequencing depth, rarefaction of the sorted-subset datasets indicated that sequencing was incomplete.

The sample comprised memory CD8+ T cells from PBMCs. The sample's cell subset or site label, decoded: CD45RO+ cells pooled with CCR7-negative TemRA cells. The chain is made from TRBV19 and TRBJ1-3; the D region possibly corresponds to TRBD1 (5 bases align). This TCR derives from a man younger than 35 in good health. Some clones in this sample may be carry-over from other donors' samples. For the CDR3, the sequence is CASSAPAGAAGNTIYF. In nucleotides, the sequence is TGTGCCAGTAGTGCCCCGGCTGGGGCGGCTGGAAACACCATATATTTT. Full variable domain (CDR3 extended with the reference TRBV19 and TRBJ1-3 proteins): DGGITQSPKYLFRKEGQNVTLSCEQNLNHDAMYWYRQDPGQGLRLIYYSQIVNDFQKGDIAEGYSVSREKKESFPLTVTSAQKNPTAFYLCASSAPAGAAGNTIYFGEGSWLTVV.